The sequence of this T cell receptor beta chain was determined in a study of cytomegalovirus exposure and HLA in healthy donors. PCR was performed using 60 Vbeta and 13 Jbeta primers. TCRdb's table, derived via immunoSEQ multiplex PCR, lists solely in-frame clones and lacks some. The table has approximately 160,000 clones, 75% to 85% seen once; the top ten hold roughly 7.4%. Germline V gene lookup returns CDR1 SEHNR and CDR2 FQNEAQ (reference sequence). CDR3 length: 15 residues. The germline V and J ends were trimmed by 1 base and 5 bases, with 11 bases remaining between them. For this clone: Its antigen is as yet unknown.

General observations from the study: Cytomegalovirus status was reportedly diagnosed by the classifier with high specificity and sensitivity.

The receptor was derived from a male donor in good health and CMV-seropositive. The chain uses TRBV7-9 and TRBJ1-4; tentative D call: TRBD1 (6 bases). The material sequenced was PBMCs. CDR3 nucleotide sequence: TGTGCCAGCAGCTTAGTAGGGACACCAAATGAAAAACTGTTTTTT. This translates into CASSLVGTPNEKLFF.